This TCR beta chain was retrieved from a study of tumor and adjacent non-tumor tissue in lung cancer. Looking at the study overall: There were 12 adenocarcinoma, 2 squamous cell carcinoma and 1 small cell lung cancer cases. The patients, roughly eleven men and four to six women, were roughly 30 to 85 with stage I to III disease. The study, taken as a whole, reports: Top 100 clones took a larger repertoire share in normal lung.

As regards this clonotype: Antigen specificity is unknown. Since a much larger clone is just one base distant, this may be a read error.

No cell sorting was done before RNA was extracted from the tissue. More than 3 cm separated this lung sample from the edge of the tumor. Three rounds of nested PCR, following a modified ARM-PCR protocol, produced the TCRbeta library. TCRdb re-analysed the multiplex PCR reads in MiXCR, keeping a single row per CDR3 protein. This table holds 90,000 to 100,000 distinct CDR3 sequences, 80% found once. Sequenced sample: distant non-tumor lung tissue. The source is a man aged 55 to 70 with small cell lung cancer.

The CDR3 sequence: CASSPTRGETQYF. Written as DNA, the CDR3 is TGTGCCAGCAGCCCAACAAGGGGAGAGACCCAGTACTTC. The chain has TRBV5-8 and TRBJ2-5, with D maybe TRBD1 (5 bases). V was shortened by 4 bases and J by 4 bases, with 11 bases between the two germline ends. The CDR3 length is 13 residues. Germline V gene lookup returns CDR1 SGHTS and CDR2 YDEGEE.